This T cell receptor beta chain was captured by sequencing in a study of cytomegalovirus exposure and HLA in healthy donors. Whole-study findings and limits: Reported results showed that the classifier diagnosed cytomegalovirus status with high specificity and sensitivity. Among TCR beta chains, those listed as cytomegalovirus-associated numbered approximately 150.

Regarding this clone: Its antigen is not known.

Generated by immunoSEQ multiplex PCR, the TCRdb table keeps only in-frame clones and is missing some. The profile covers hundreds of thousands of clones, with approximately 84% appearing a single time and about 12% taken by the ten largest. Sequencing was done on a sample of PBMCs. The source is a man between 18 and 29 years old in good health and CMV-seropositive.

The CDR3 bases are TGTGCCAGCAGTTTATCCAGGCCAGAGACCCAGTACTTC. Protein: CASSLSRPETQYF. This chain joins TRBV28 and TRBJ2-5; D unclear. Germline V gene data show CDR1 as MDHEN and CDR2 as SYDVKM. With 1 base removed from V and 4 bases from J, the gap between germline ends came to 7 bases. This CDR3 spans 13 amino acids.